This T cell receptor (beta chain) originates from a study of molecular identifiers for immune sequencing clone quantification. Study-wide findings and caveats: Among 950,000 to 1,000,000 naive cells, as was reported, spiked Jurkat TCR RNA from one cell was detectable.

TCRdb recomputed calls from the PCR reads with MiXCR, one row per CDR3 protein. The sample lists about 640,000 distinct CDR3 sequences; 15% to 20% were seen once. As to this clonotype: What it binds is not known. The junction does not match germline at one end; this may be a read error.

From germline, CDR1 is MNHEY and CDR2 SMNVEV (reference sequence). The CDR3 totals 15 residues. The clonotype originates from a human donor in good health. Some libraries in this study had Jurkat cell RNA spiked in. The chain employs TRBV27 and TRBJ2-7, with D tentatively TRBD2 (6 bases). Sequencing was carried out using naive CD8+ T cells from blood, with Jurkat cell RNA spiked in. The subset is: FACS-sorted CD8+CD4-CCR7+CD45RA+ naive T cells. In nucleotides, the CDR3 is TGTGCCAGCAGTTTACGGGGACTTGAGAGCTACGAGCAGGACTTC. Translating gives CASSLRGLESYEQDF.